This TCR beta chain emerged from a study of cytomegalovirus exposure and HLA in healthy donors. General study findings and limits: The productive fraction for most TCR beta V segments was about 87% or about 30% in an earlier analysis. CMV serostatus stood as the only immune exposure information on hand.

V lost 0 bases and J lost 2, with 9 bases in between. The V gene's germline CDR1 is SGDLS and CDR2 YYNGEE. The CDR3 length is 15 residues. A remark on this clone: Its antigen is undetermined.

Use of 60 Vbeta and 13 Jbeta primers characterized the PCR. The authors' processing: Later reanalysis found around 84 million unique TCR beta chains, 9 million to 12 million of them shared. Assay used: immunoSEQ multiplex PCR; TCRdb lists only in-frame clones, some missing. That table gives V, J and clone size, and the DNA gave D and trimming. The sample holds more than 95,000 clones; 70% to 85% are singletons and the top ten take more than 1.5%. This TCR was recovered from a man in his late teens or twenties in good health and CMV-seronegative. Source material: PBMCs. This chain uses TRBV9 with TRBJ2-1; maybe TRBD2 (6 bases). The CDR3 sequence is CASSVDWGAYNEQFF. The CDR3 DNA reads as TGTGCCAGCAGCGTAGACTGGGGGGCCTACAATGAGCAGTTCTTC.